This T cell receptor (beta chain) originates from a study of shared clonotypes between healthy human individuals. The CDR3 has 14 amino acids. V shed 4 bases and J shed 7 bases, with 17 bases lying between them. From germline, CDR1 is SGDLS and CDR2 YYNGEE. As for this clone: Its antigen is as yet unknown.

Each replicate PCR on the sorted subsets used roughly 190 ng DNA (about 30,000 T cell genomes). The repertoire was sequenced with immunoSEQ multiplex PCR; TCRdb's copy has only in-frame clones and lacks some. The sample records approximately 2,000,000 clones, 85% to 95% being singletons. Findings of the study overall: Represented genetic and exposure-history diversity was restricted by having few donors. Donor clonotype sharing was expected to depend on sequencing depth. Rarefaction exposed incomplete sorted-subset sequencing despite large depth.

It was CD45RO-negative cells, positively selected for CCR7, that made up naive CD8 cells, with terminally differentiated effector memory CD45RA+ cells excluded. This TCR was sampled from a man younger than 30 in good health. Some clones in this sample may be carry-over from other donors' samples. Sequenced sample: naive CD8+ T cells from PBMCs. The gene calls are TRBV9 and TRBJ1-2, with D possibly matching TRBD1 (5 bases). CDR3 amino acids: CASSPGTVGTGYTF. The CDR3 coding sequence is TGTGCCAGCAGCCCCGGGACGGTCGGCACTGGCTACACCTTC.